These 2 T cell receptor beta chains share one sample of origin, sequenced in a study of T cells in Graves' hyperthyroidism and ophthalmopathy. Amplification of TCR beta CDR3 regions was performed using RNA transcripts as template. In the first-round RT-PCR of the TCR CDR3, the HTBI primer set was used. TCRdb processed the multiplex PCR reads anew with MiXCR; each CDR3 protein has one entry. The sample yields approximately 410,000 distinct CDR3 sequences, approximately 15% seen once. Sequencing input: blood. The receptors were sampled from a man between 18 and 35 years old with Graves' ophthalmopathy.

The sample holds many counts of this clonotype. The CDR3 loop reads CSASGPGLARTDTQYF. The CDR3 DNA is TGCAGTGCTAGTGGACCCGGACTAGCTCGTACAGATACGCAGTATTTT. This rearrangement joins TRBV20-1 to TRBJ2-3; 8 bases fit TRBD2. Germline CDR1 and CDR2: DFQATT and SNEGSKA (reference sequence). This CDR3 spans 16 amino acids. J lost 3 bases, V lost 3 bases, and 11 bases had no gene match.

The chain combines TRBV11-3 with TRBJ2-7; maybe TRBD1 (5 bases). V shed 3 bases and J shed 5 bases, with 11 bases lying between them. Looked up from germline, CDR1 is SGHNT and CDR2 is YENEEA. This CDR3 comprises 13 residues. The CDR3 region is CASSFDSRDEQYF. Here the CDR3 DNA reads TGTGCCAGCAGCTTCGACAGTAGGGACGAGCAGTACTTC.